Listed below are T cell receptor beta chains from one sample, sequenced in a study of T-cell reconstitution after alpha-beta-depleted transplantation in children. In TCRdb, the PCR reads were re-called with MiXCR into one record per CDR3 protein. This table holds 300,000 to 400,000 distinct CDR3 sequences, approximately 20% found once. The sequencing used PBMCs, mostly from graft donor cells, collected 180 days after TCRalphabeta/CD19-depleted stem cell transplant. These receptors were obtained from a male patient younger than 18 who had a stem cell transplant for acute lymphoblastic leukemia, so the T cells may come from the graft donor. CDR3s include the opening cysteine and the closing phenylalanine or tryptophan. D genes are given only for firm matches. The listing skips clone size in some rows; elsewhere it reads once, few, many or a size class.

V: TRBV12-3/TRBV12-4; D: -; J: TRBJ1-2; size: -; DNA: TGTGCCAGCAGTTCAGGCCCTAACTATGGCTACACCTTC; CDR3: CASSSGPNYGYTF
V: TRBV27; D: -; J: TRBJ2-1; size: few; DNA: TGTGCCAGCAGTTTACGACACTCCTCCTACAATGAGCAGTTCTTC; CDR3: CASSLRHSSYNEQFF
V: TRBV24-1; D: TRBD1; J: TRBJ2-2; size: -; DNA: TGTGCCACCAGTGACCTTGACAGGGGTACCGGGGAGCTGTTTTTT; CDR3: CATSDLDRGTGELFF
V: TRBV20-1; D: -; J: TRBJ1-5; size: few; DNA: TGCAGTGCTAGAGGAAGGGTATGGAATCAGCCCCAGCATTTT; CDR3: CSARGRVWNQPQHF
V: TRBV7-9; D: -; J: TRBJ2-7; size: -; DNA: TGTGCCAGCAGCTTAGAACACCTCTACGAGCAGTACTTC; CDR3: CASSLEHLYEQYF
V: TRBV6-1; D: TRBD2; J: TRBJ2-1; size: -; DNA: TGTGCCAGCGGGCCTGGACTAGTTGGTGAGCAGTTCTTC; CDR3: CASGPGLVGEQFF
V: TRBV25-1; D: -; J: TRBJ2-5; size: few; DNA: TGTGCCAGCAGTGCCCAGGGAATGGGTAGGACCCAGTACTTC; CDR3: CASSAQGMGRTQYF
V: TRBV7-6; D: -; J: TRBJ2-1; size: -; DNA: TGTGCCAGCAGCTTAGGGGGGACTGGGTACTACAATGAGCAGTTATTC; CDR3: CASSLGGTGYYNEQLF
V: TRBV5-4; D: TRBD2; J: TRBJ2-1; size: few; DNA: TGTGCCAGCAGCTTGGAGGGCGGGAGGTCCCCTCTTTCCTACAATGAGCAGTTCTTC; CDR3: CASSLEGGRSPLSYNEQFF
V: TRBV25-1; D: -; J: TRBJ2-7; size: few; DNA: TGTGCCAGCAGTGGACGCCACTACGAGCAGTACTTC; CDR3: CASSGRHYEQYF
V: TRBV21-1; D: -; J: TRBJ2-7; size: few; DNA: TGTGCCAGCAGCCCTGGACACTACGAGCAGTACTTC; CDR3: CASSPGHYEQYF
V: TRBV20-1; D: TRBD2; J: TRBJ2-7; size: -; DNA: TGCAGTGCGACGGGACTAGCGGGATATGAGTCGTACGAGCAGTACTTC; CDR3: CSATGLAGYESYEQYF
V: TRBV6-5; D: TRBD2; J: TRBJ2-5; size: -; DNA: TGTGCCAGCAGTTTCGGACTAGGCCAAGAGACCCAGTACTTC; CDR3: CASSFGLGQETQYF
V: TRBV29-1; D: TRBD2; J: TRBJ2-1; size: -; DNA: TGCAGCGGGGAAAGCGGGAGGTCCGACAATGAGCAGTTCTTC; CDR3: CSGESGRSDNEQFF
V: TRBV14; D: -; J: TRBJ2-2; size: few; DNA: TGTGCCAGCAGCCAAGAGTTAAGGCACGGGGAGCTGTTTTTT; CDR3: CASSQELRHGELFF
V: TRBV3-1; D: TRBD2; J: TRBJ2-1; size: -; DNA: TGTGCCAGCAGCCAAGATGGGGCGGGAGGGCCTTGGAATGAGCAGTTCTTC; CDR3: CASSQDGAGGPWNEQFF
V: TRBV5-1; D: TRBD2; J: TRBJ2-3; size: -; DNA: TGCGCCAGCAGCTCGGTAGCGGGAGAGAGGGGCACAGATACGCAGTATTTT; CDR3: CASSSVAGERGTDTQYF
V: TRBV29-1; D: -; J: TRBJ2-3; size: few; DNA: TGCAGCGTTGGAGGGGAGAGCACAGATACGCAGTATTTT; CDR3: CSVGGESTDTQYF
V: TRBV5-1; D: -; J: TRBJ2-7; size: once; DNA: TGCGCCAGCAGCTTGTCGCCGACCCGCAGCTCCTACGAGCAGTACTTC; CDR3: CASSLSPTRSSYEQYF
V: TRBV24-1; D: -; J: TRBJ1-6; size: few; DNA: TGTGCCACCACAGGGGCCGCCGTTTCACCCCTCCACTTT; CDR3: CATTGAAVSPLHF
V: TRBV5-1; D: TRBD2; J: TRBJ2-3; size: few; DNA: TGCGCCAGCAGCTGGACTCGGACTAGCGGGATAAGGCCCACAGATACGCAGTATTTT; CDR3: CASSWTRTSGIRPTDTQYF
V: TRBV2; D: -; J: TRBJ2-5; size: -; DNA: TGTGCCAGCCTGTTTGGAGAGACCCAGTACTTC; CDR3: CASLFGETQYF
V: TRBV4-1; D: -; J: TRBJ1-2; size: -; DNA: TGCGCCAGCAGCCAAGCAAGCCAGAGCTATGGCTACACCTTC; CDR3: CASSQASQSYGYTF
V: TRBV24-1; D: -; J: TRBJ2-2; size: few; DNA: TGTGCCACCAGTGACACGGCCGGTCCTAACACCGGGGAGCTGTTTTTT; CDR3: CATSDTAGPNTGELFF
V: TRBV12-3/TRBV12-4; D: -; J: TRBJ2-2; size: many; DNA: TGTGCCAGCACCCTTACAGGGCCTTACGACACCGGGGAGCTGTTTTTT; CDR3: CASTLTGPYDTGELFF
V: TRBV29-1; D: -; J: TRBJ1-2; size: -; DNA: TGCAGCGCAGGGGACACTAACTATGGCTACACCTTC; CDR3: CSAGDTNYGYTF
V: TRBV7-6; D: TRBD1; J: TRBJ2-6; size: -; DNA: TGTGCCAGCAGCTTAGGCAGGGGGCGATCAGGGGCCAACGTCCTGACTTTC; CDR3: CASSLGRGRSGANVLTF
V: TRBV7-7; D: TRBD1; J: TRBJ2-3; size: -; DNA: TGTGCCAGCAGAGGGGGCCTAAACACAGATACGCAGTATTTT; CDR3: CASRGGLNTDTQYF
V: TRBV11-1; D: TRBD2; J: TRBJ2-1; size: few; DNA: TGTGCCAGCAGCTTCCCAAATAGCGGGAGGTCTGGGAATACATATGAGCAGTTCTTC; CDR3: CASSFPNSGRSGNTYEQFF
V: TRBV4-2; D: TRBD2; J: TRBJ2-7; size: -; DNA: TGTGCCGGCAGCCAAGGACTAGCGGGAGGGATAATAACCTACGAGCAGTACTTC; CDR3: CAGSQGLAGGIITYEQYF
V: TRBV5-1; D: -; J: TRBJ2-2; size: -; DNA: TGCGCCAGCAGCTTGCTCGGGGACCCCGGGGAGCTGTTTTTT; CDR3: CASSLLGDPGELFF
V: TRBV23-1; D: -; J: TRBJ2-3; size: -; DNA: TGCGCCAGCAGTCAATCAGAGGGGGAGAGGAAGACAGATACGCAGTATTTT; CDR3: CASSQSEGERKTDTQYF
V: TRBV9; D: -; J: TRBJ2-7; size: -; DNA: TGTGCCAGCAGCGTAGACGGGGGGGACAGCTCCTACGAGCAGTACTTC; CDR3: CASSVDGGDSSYEQYF
V: TRBV6-1; D: -; J: TRBJ1-1; size: -; DNA: TGTGCCAGCAGCTCCCGGCAGGGTCGAGCAACTGAAGCTTTCTTT; CDR3: CASSSRQGRATEAFF
V: TRBV20-1; D: -; J: TRBJ2-7; size: few; DNA: TGCAGTGCTAGCGGCAGGAGCTCCTACGAGCAGTACTTC; CDR3: CSASGRSSYEQYF
V: TRBV12-3/TRBV12-4; D: TRBD1; J: TRBJ1-5; size: few; DNA: TGTGCCAGTCGTATCGGACAGGACAATCAGCCCCAGCATTTT; CDR3: CASRIGQDNQPQHF
V: TRBV6-1; D: -; J: TRBJ1-1; size: -; DNA: TGTGCCAGCAGTGAAGGGCAGGGTCGAGCTTTCTTT; CDR3: CASSEGQGRAFF
V: TRBV12-3/TRBV12-4; D: -; J: TRBJ2-2; size: few; DNA: TGTGCCAGCAGTTTACGACGGAACACCGGGGAGCTGTTTTTT; CDR3: CASSLRRNTGELFF
V: TRBV7-9; D: TRBD2; J: TRBJ2-4; size: few; DNA: TGTGCCAGCAGCTTTGTTCGGGGGGTCGTTCAGTACTTC; CDR3: CASSFVRGVVQYF
V: TRBV11-1; D: TRBD1; J: TRBJ1-1; size: once; DNA: TGTGCCAGCAGCTTAGTATCCAGGGGGGAAGCTTTCTTT; CDR3: CASSLVSRGEAFF
V: TRBV7-2; D: -; J: TRBJ2-1; size: -; DNA: TGTGCCAGCAGCTTCAAACGTCGCTCCTACAATGAGCAGTTCTTC; CDR3: CASSFKRRSYNEQFF
V: TRBV6-1; D: -; J: TRBJ2-1; size: few; DNA: TGTGCCAGCAGGGGAGCGCCCCAGAGCTCCTACAATGAGCAGTTCTTC; CDR3: CASRGAPQSSYNEQFF
V: TRBV24-1; D: -; J: TRBJ2-1; size: -; DNA: TGTGCCACCAGTGATGGGGGACCTATTTACAATGAGCAGTTCTTC; CDR3: CATSDGGPIYNEQFF